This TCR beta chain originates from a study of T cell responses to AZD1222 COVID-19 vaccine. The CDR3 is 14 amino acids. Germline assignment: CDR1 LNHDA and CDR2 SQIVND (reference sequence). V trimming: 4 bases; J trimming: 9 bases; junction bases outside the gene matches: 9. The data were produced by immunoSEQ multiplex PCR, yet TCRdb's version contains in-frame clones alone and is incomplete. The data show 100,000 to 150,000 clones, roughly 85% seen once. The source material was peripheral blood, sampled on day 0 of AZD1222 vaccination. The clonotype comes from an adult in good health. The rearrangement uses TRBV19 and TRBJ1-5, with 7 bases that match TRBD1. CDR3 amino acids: CASSKDRAVRPQHF. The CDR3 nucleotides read TGTGCCAGTAGTAAAGACAGGGCGGTCCGGCCCCAGCATTTT.